The 25 T cell receptor beta chains reported below all come from one sample, sequenced in a study of shared clonotypes between healthy human individuals. Profiling relied on immunoSEQ multiplex PCR, and the TCRdb table lists in-frame clones only, not all of them. Among more than 2 million clones, roughly 95% were seen once, and the ten largest hold approximately 1.2%. Naive CD8 cells lacked CD45RO and underwent positive selection for CCR7, leaving out terminally differentiated effector memory CD45RA+ cells. The sample was naive CD8+ T cells sorted from blood. Every receptor here comes from a young man in good health.

The chain has TRBV27 and TRBJ1-2; maybe TRBD1 (5 bases). Germline CDR1 is MNHEY and CDR2 is SMNVEV (reference sequence). The V and J ends lost 4 bases and 3 bases respectively, with 9 bases between them. The CDR3 contains 13 residues. The CDR3, as DNA: TGTGCCAGCAGTTCAGGAGGGGACTATGGCTACACCTTC. It is translated as CASSSGGDYGYTF.

The DNA of the CDR3 is TGTGCCACCAGCAGTAATAGCTTTCCCTACGAGCAGTACTTC. Amino acid sequence: CATSSNSFPYEQYF. The V gene is TRBV15, the J gene TRBJ2-7, with unresolved D. Germline V gene lookup returns CDR1 LNHNV and CDR2 YYDKDF (reference sequence). The CDR3 runs 14 residues. Trimming removed 3 bases from V and 2 bases from J, with 11 bases in between.

The chain combines TRBV29-1 with TRBJ1-1, with TRBD1 as a possible D gene (6 bases). The V end lost 0 bases, the J end lost 1 base, and 9 bases lay between the germline ends. The CDR3 runs to 14 residues. The germline gives CDR1 SQVTM, CDR2 ANQGSEA. This CDR3 is CSVEDRGRNTEAFF. The CDR3 nucleotides are TGCAGCGTTGAAGACAGGGGACGGAACACTGAAGCTTTCTTT.

This chain connects TRBV27 to TRBJ1-1; D unresolved. Trimming left V 1 base short and J 3 bases short, with 9 bases between. Germline V gives CDR1 MNHEY, CDR2 SMNVEV (reference sequence). The CDR3 loop spans 14 amino acids. The CDR3 here is CASSLYPGYTEAFF. The CDR3, as DNA: TGTGCCAGCAGTTTATACCCTGGTTACACTGAAGCTTTCTTT.

The chain recombines TRBV27 with TRBJ2-3, with 8 bases identical to TRBD1. Per the germline V gene, CDR1 is MNHEY and CDR2 is SMNVEV (reference sequence). The CDR3 runs 14 residues. With V trimmed by 5 bases and J by 4 bases, 5 bases remained unmatched. The CDR3 sequence is CASSRGQGADTQYF. The CDR3 DNA reads as TGTGCCAGCAGTCGCGGACAGGGTGCAGATACGCAGTATTTT.

The CDR3 sequence: CASSFRPDRGDQETQYF. DNA of the CDR3: TGCGCCAGCAGCTTTCGCCCGGACAGGGGAGATCAAGAGACCCAGTACTTC. The J gene is TRBJ2-5, the V gene TRBV5-1; 9 bases map to TRBD1. The length of the CDR3 is 17 residues. Germline CDR1 reads SGHRS; CDR2 reads YFSETQ. The trim removed 2 bases at V and 2 bases at J, leaving 10 bases unmatched.

The rearrangement joins TRBV5-1 to TRBJ2-1, with 12 bases aligning to TRBD2. Germline loops: CDR1 SGHRS, CDR2 YFSETQ. The junction had 8 bases not matched to a gene; V was cut back by 0 bases and J by 1 base. This CDR3 is 19 amino acids long. CDR3 region: CASSLALAGGFISYNEQFF. DNA for the CDR3: TGCGCCAGCAGCTTGGCGCTAGCGGGAGGGTTTATTTCCTACAATGAGCAGTTCTTC.

This rearrangement joins TRBV5-3 to TRBJ1-2; 9 bases are shared with TRBD1. TRBV5-3 is an ORF, with its function uncertain. This CDR3 is 15 amino acids long. V shed 4 bases and J 1 base; nucleotides not matched to a gene: 5. The CDR3 loop reads CARSRGTGNNYGYTF. Written as DNA, the CDR3 is TGTGCCAGAAGCAGAGGGACAGGGAATAACTATGGCTACACCTTC.

This clone was seen just once. The chain is built from TRBV27 and TRBJ2-2, with D unresolved. V shed 1 base and J shed 5 bases, with 11 bases lying between them. Germline values: CDR1 MNHEY, CDR2 SMNVEV (reference sequence). The CDR3 runs 15 residues. In DNA form, the CDR3 reads TGTGCCAGCAGTTTATTCTCTGGGGATACCGGGGAGCTGTTTTTT. It yields the protein CASSLFSGDTGELFF.

The J gene is TRBJ2-1, the V gene TRBV28, with 10 nucleotides matching TRBD2. The CDR3 length is 14 residues. CDR1 and CDR2 (germline): MDHEN, SYDVKM. The V segment lost 7 bases and the J segment 7 bases; nucleotides outside the gene matches: 7. The CDR3 reads CASTPRTSGNEQFF. Written as DNA, the CDR3 is TGTGCCAGCACCCCCAGGACTAGCGGTAATGAGCAGTTCTTC.

The chain joins TRBV28 to TRBJ1-4, with no clear D. CDR1 and CDR2 (germline): MDHEN, SYDVKM. There are 13 residues in the CDR3. V was trimmed by 4 bases and J by 12 bases, leaving 15 bases between them. CDR3 in amino acids: CASSWGSGLELFF. For the CDR3, the DNA is TGTGCCAGCAGTTGGGGAAGTGGTTTGGAACTGTTTTTT.

This chain links TRBV6-1 with TRBJ2-2; maybe TRBD2 (7 bases). The CDR3 loop spans 13 amino acids. V gave up 3 bases and J gave up 10 bases, with 12 bases separating them. Germline CDR1 and CDR2: MNHNS and SASEGT. The CDR3 here is CASSEAGAPELFF. CDR3 sequence (DNA): TGTGCCAGCAGTGAGGCGGGGGCTCCGGAGCTGTTTTTT.

The rearrangement uses TRBV5-6 and TRBJ2-7; D is ambiguous. Germline V CDR1 and CDR2: SGHDT, YYEEEE. With 3 bases removed from V and 3 bases from J, the gap between germline ends came to 13 bases. CDR3 length: 14 amino acids. The CDR3 protein is CASSWAGVDYEQYF. The CDR3, as DNA: TGTGCCAGCAGCTGGGCAGGAGTCGACTACGAGCAGTACTTC.

This clone has just a few counts. The V call is TRBV9, the J call TRBJ2-7, with D uncertain. The CDR3 is 14 amino acids. The V gene's germline CDR1 is SGDLS and CDR2 YYNGEE. V was shortened by 5 bases and J by 4 bases, with 16 bases between the two germline ends. CDR3 nucleotide sequence: TGTGCCAGCAGTTCCCAGCCTAATTCTTACGAGCAGTACTTC. Translation: CASSSQPNSYEQYF. Drawing the rest from reference TRBV9 and TRBJ2-7, the complete variable domain is DSGVTQTPKHLITATGQRVTLRCSPRSGDLSVYWYQQSLDQGLQFLIQYYNGEERAKGNILERFSAQQFPDLHSELNLSSLELGDSALYFCASSSQPNSYEQYFGPGTRLTVT.

The chain joins TRBV7-9 to TRBJ2-5, with a tentative D call TRBD1 (6 bases). Germline assignment: CDR1 SEHNR and CDR2 FQNEAQ (reference sequence). The CDR3 has 14 amino acids. V was trimmed by 5 bases and J by 2 bases, leaving 12 bases between them. In DNA, the CDR3 is TGTGCCAGCAGCGCAGACAGGTTTCAAGAGACCCAGTACTTC. Its translation is CASSADRFQETQYF.

This chain joins TRBV29-1 and TRBJ1-1; TRBD1 agrees at 9 bases. V was clipped by 6 bases and J by 7 bases; unmatched bases: 15. Looked up from germline, CDR1 is SQVTM and CDR2 is ANQGSEA. There are 15 residues in the CDR3. CDR3 amino acids: CSVEGPGQGGYEAFF. CDR3 coding DNA: TGCAGCGTGGAGGGACCGGGACAGGGAGGGTATGAAGCTTTCTTT.

This clone was observed a few times. This rearrangement joins TRBV29-1 to TRBJ1-1, with TRBD1 as a possible D gene (6 bases). V lost 6 bases to trimming and J lost 4 bases, with 12 bases between them. CDR1 and CDR2 from the germline V gene are SQVTM and ANQGSEA. This CDR3 contains 12 residues. In nucleotides, the CDR3 is TGCAGCGTAGACGGGACACGCACTGAAGCTTTCTTT. It specifies CSVDGTRTEAFF. The complete variable domain, with remaining parts taken from reference TRBV29-1 and TRBJ1-1, reads SAVISQKPSRDICQRGTSLTIQCQVDSQVTMMFWYRQQPGQSLTLIATANQGSEATYESGFVIDKFPISRPNLTFSTLTVSNMSPEDSSIYLCSVDGTRTEAFFGQGTRLTVV.

V usage is TRBV13 and J usage is TRBJ2-7, with a possible D match to TRBD2 (6 bases). Trimming stripped 5 bases from V and 3 bases from J, with 14 bases between. Per germline, CDR1 PRHDT and CDR2 FYEKMQ (reference sequence). The CDR3 contains 14 residues. DNA for the CDR3: TGTGCCAGCAGCCTACAAGCGGGTGTCTACGAGCAGTACTTC. As protein: CASSLQAGVYEQYF.

The chain employs TRBV9 and TRBJ2-5; D remains ambiguous. This CDR3 is 14 amino acids long. Trimming removed 5 bases at V and 1 base at J, with 12 bases between. In germline, CDR1 is SGDLS, CDR2 YYNGEE. CDR3: CASSPVTAQETQYF. The DNA of the CDR3 is TGTGCCAGCAGTCCCGTTACAGCCCAAGAGACCCAGTACTTC.

The chain has TRBV11-2 and TRBJ2-5, with TRBD1 identical over 7 bases. The CDR3 runs to 15 residues. Germline assignment: CDR1 SGHAT and CDR2 FQNNGV. The V and J ends lost 1 base and 5 bases, in that order; junction bases with no gene match: 7. This chain's CDR3 is CASSLGTGPGETQYF. CDR3 nucleotide sequence: TGTGCCAGCAGCTTAGGGACAGGCCCAGGGGAGACCCAGTACTTC.

With respect to this clone: Other nucleotide sequences from this sample produce the same CDR3. The CDR3 nucleotides read TGTGCCAGCAGCGAAGACAGGGTTACTAGCTATGGCTACACCTTC. Translating gives CASSEDRVTSYGYTF. This sequence joins TRBV11-2 and TRBJ1-2; 7 bases align to TRBD1. The CDR3 runs 15 residues. V shed 5 bases, J shed 4 bases, and the junction held 10 bases outside the gene matches. From germline, CDR1 is SGHAT and CDR2 FQNNGV.

The chain employs TRBV5-6 and TRBJ2-3; TRBD2 aligns across 10 bases. V lost 4 bases to trimming and J lost 6 bases; unmatched junction nucleotides: 8. Germline CDR1 and CDR2: SGHDT and YYEEEE. This CDR3 spans 15 amino acids. Here the CDR3 DNA reads TGTGCCAGCAGCACTACTAGCGGGATGGGGGATACGCAGTATTTT. It yields the protein CASSTTSGMGDTQYF.

Regarding this clone: The same CDR3 can be traced to other DNA sequences in this sample. This chain uses TRBV27 with TRBJ1-2; D unresolved. Germline assignment: CDR1 MNHEY and CDR2 SMNVEV (reference sequence). The CDR3 is 13 amino acids. Trimming cost V 3 bases and J 2 bases, with 7 bases left between them. The CDR3 DNA sequence: TGTGCCAGCAGTTTGGGGTCCAACTATGGCTACACCTTC. Residues: CASSLGSNYGYTF.

J is TRBJ1-4 and V is TRBV6-1, with 10 bases identical to TRBD1. The CDR3 contains 17 residues. The germline gives CDR1 MNHNS, CDR2 SASEGT. Trimming removed 3 bases from V and 8 bases from J; junction bases left unmatched: 12. CDR3 loop: CASSDRFRDRGGEKLFF. CDR3 coding DNA: TGTGCCAGCAGTGATCGTTTCCGGGACAGGGGAGGCGAAAAACTGTTTTTT.

The chain carries TRBV27 and TRBJ2-1; 10 bases agree with TRBD1. The CDR3 loop spans 14 amino acids. Trimming took 8 bases from V and 7 from J; bases not matched to a gene: 8. CDR1 MNHEY and CDR2 SMNVEV come from the germline V gene (reference sequence). The CDR3 spells CASGTTGGANEQFF. The CDR3 nucleotides read TGTGCCAGCGGTACGACAGGGGGCGCGAATGAGCAGTTCTTC.